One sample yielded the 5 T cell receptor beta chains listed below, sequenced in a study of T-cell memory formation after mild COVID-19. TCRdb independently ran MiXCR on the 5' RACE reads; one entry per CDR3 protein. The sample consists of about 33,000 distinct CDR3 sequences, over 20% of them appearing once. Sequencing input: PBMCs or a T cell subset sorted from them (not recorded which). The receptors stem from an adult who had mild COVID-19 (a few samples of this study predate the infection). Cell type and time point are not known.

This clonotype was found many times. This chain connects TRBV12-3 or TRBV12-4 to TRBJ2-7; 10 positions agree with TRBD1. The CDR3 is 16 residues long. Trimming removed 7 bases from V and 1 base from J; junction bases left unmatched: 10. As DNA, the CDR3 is TGTGCCAGCACCCCCTCCTTGGGACAGGGGTCCTACGAGCAGTACTTC. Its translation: CASTPSLGQGSYEQYF.

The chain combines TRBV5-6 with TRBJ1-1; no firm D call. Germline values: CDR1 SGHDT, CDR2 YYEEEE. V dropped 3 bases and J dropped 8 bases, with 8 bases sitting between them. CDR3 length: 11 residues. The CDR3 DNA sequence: TGTGCCAGCAGCTACTCGGCGGAAGCTTTCTTT. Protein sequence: CASSYSAEAFF.

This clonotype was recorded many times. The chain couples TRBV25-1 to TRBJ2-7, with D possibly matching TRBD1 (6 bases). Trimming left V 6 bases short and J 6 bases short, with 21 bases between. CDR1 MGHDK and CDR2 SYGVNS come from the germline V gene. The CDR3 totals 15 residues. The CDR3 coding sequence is TGTGCCAGCAGGGGGGCCAGGGGACCGCGCTTCGAGCAGTACTTC. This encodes CASRGARGPRFEQYF.

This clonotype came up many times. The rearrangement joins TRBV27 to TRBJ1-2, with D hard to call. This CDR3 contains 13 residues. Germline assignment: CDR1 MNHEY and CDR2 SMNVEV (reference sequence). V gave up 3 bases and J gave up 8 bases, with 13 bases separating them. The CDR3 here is CASSFRTTSGYTF. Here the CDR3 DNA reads TGTGCCAGCAGTTTTCGCACTACGTCGGGCTACACCTTC.

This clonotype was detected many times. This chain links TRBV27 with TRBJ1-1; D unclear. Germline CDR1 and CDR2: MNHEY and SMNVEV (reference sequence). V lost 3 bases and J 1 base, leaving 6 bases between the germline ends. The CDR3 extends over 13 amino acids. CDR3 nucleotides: TGTGCCAGCAGTTTTTCGACGAACACTGAAGCTTTCTTT. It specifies CASSFSTNTEAFF.